The source of this T cell receptor (beta chain) is a study of blood T cell repertoires in COVID-19. For the study at large: The samples span acute and convalescent COVID-19 from the United States, Italy and Spain. PBMCs, B-cell-depleted T cells, or T cells provided the cDNA or gDNA that made up the material.

The assay was immunoSEQ multiplex PCR, and TCRdb's table has in-frame clones only and misses some. The sample carries 70,000 or so clones, roughly 79% recorded once. V was pared by 5 bases and J by 3 bases, with 3 bases of the junction left unmatched. CDR3 length equals 16 residues. Germline V gives CDR1 LNHDA, CDR2 SQIVND (reference sequence). The sequencing sample was made of peripheral blood. The rearrangement links TRBV19 to TRBJ2-3, with TRBD2 matching 15 bases. The clonotype was recovered from a man in his 70s with acute or convalescent COVID-19. CDR3 sequence (DNA): TGTGCCAGTAGTCCAGGACTAGCGGGAGGGACAGATACGCAGTATTTT. Its protein product is CASSPGLAGGTDTQYF.